The rows below give T cell receptor beta chains drawn from one sample of a study of cytotoxic CD8 clonotypes in ibrutinib-treated CLL. Sequenced by immunoSEQ multiplex PCR; TCRdb stores in-frame clones only, minus some. The table records under 45,000 clones, 65% to 70% of them present only once. Sample: PBMCs, taken at disease progression, from a patient treated with ibrutinib. The source of these receptors is a human donor with chronic lymphocytic leukemia. CDR3s include the opening cysteine and the closing phenylalanine or tryptophan. Each record gives: J gene, V gene, D gene, clone size, CDR3 DNA, CDR3 protein. D genes are given only for firm matches. Only part of the rows carry a size: once, few, many, or a class if the clone is expanded.

TRBJ2-1,TRBV11-3,TRBD2,.,TGTGCCAGCAGCCCCGGGACTAGCGGGGAGCAGTTCTTC,CASSPGTSGEQFF
TRBJ2-5,TRBV5-6,TRBD1,.,TGTGCCAGCACCGACAGGGGTTTAGAGACCCAGTACTTC,CASTDRGLETQYF
TRBJ1-2,TRBV6-5,.,once,TGTGCCAGCAGCCTTGGGTCCTATGGCTACACCTTC,CASSLGSYGYTF
TRBJ2-5,TRBV30,.,.,TGTGCCTGGAGTGTACGCGTCCCCTCCCCGGAGACCCAGTACTTC,CAWSVRVPSPETQYF
TRBJ2-1,TRBV7-2,TRBD2,.,TGTGCCAGCAGCTTGACTAGCGGGAGGGTATACAATGAGCAGTTCTTC,CASSLTSGRVYNEQFF
TRBJ2-7,TRBV6-6,.,medium-sized,TGTGCCAGCAGCTTGGCGACCCAATCCTACGAGCAGTACTTC,CASSLATQSYEQYF
TRBJ2-7,TRBV14,.,few,TGTGCCAGCAGCCAAGGAATACTAGCTGGAGGGACCTACGAGCAGTACTTC,CASSQGILAGGTYEQYF
TRBJ1-4,TRBV28,TRBD1,once,TGTGCCAGCAGAGTACAGGGGGTAACTAATGAAAAACTGTTTTTT,CASRVQGVTNEKLFF
TRBJ2-1,TRBV18,.,few,TGTGCCAGCTCACCACTGAGCAATGAGCAGTTCTTC,CASSPLSNEQFF
TRBJ1-2,TRBV6-4,TRBD1,.,TGTGCCAGCAGTTCCGGGACAGGGACCTATGGCTACACCTTC,CASSSGTGTYGYTF
TRBJ1-2,TRBV28,TRBD1,medium-sized,TGTGCCAGCAGGGGGACAGGGGGAAACTATGGCTACACCTTC,CASRGTGGNYGYTF
TRBJ2-2,TRBV6-5,.,once,TGTGCCAGCCGTTCCCGTTCTGGCCTTAGTTCCGGGGAGCTGTTTTTT,CASRSRSGLSSGELFF
TRBJ1-1,TRBV7-3,.,once,TGTGCCAGCAGCTTACGTTCCAGGAACACTGAAGCTTTCTTT,CASSLRSRNTEAFF
TRBJ2-7,TRBV5-4,TRBD2,.,TGTGCCAGCAGCTTGGCGATAGCGGGAAGGTACGAGCAGTACTTC,CASSLAIAGRYEQYF
TRBJ2-7,TRBV5-1,.,.,TGCGCCAGCAGCTCACCTGGGGGCTTGGGATCCTACGAGCAGTACTTC,CASSSPGGLGSYEQYF
TRBJ1-6,TRBV7-8,.,medium-sized,TGTGCCAGCAGCTTCCCAGGGAATTCACCCCTCCACTTT,CASSFPGNSPLHF
TRBJ1-1,TRBV6-5,.,.,TGTGCCAGCAGTTACTCGAGGGGGGTCCCGAGCACTGAAGCTTTCTTT,CASSYSRGVPSTEAFF
TRBJ2-3,TRBV7-3,TRBD2,.,TGTGCCAGCAGCGCGGGACTAGCGGGAGGGCTGGATACGCAGTATTTT,CASSAGLAGGLDTQYF
TRBJ2-7,TRBV18,.,.,TGTGCCAGCTCACCACCGTCGAGTCCCAGCTACGAGCAGTACTTC,CASSPPSSPSYEQYF
TRBJ2-5,TRBV13,TRBD2,.,TGTGCCAGCAGCTTATTTACTAGCGGGAGTGCGGAGACCCAGTACTTC,CASSLFTSGSAETQYF
TRBJ1-2,TRBV5-4,.,.,TGTGCCAGCAGGGCGGGACTTCCTACCAACTATGGCTACACCTTC,CASRAGLPTNYGYTF
TRBJ2-7,TRBV9,TRBD2,.,TGTGCCAGCAGCGTAGCCAGCGGGAGGATATACGAGCAGTACTTC,CASSVASGRIYEQYF
TRBJ2-5,TRBV7-3,.,.,TGTGCCAGCAGAGCGGACAACCAAGAGACCCAGTACTTC,CASRADNQETQYF
TRBJ1-6,TRBV9,TRBD1,.,TGTGCCAGCAGCGCTGGTCGGGGACAGGGCTACTCACCCCTCCACTTT,CASSAGRGQGYSPLHF
TRBJ2-5,TRBV11-3,TRBD1,.,TGTGCCAGCAGCTTAGGCCTAACAATAAACCGGGACAGGGGGCAAGAGACCCAGTACTTC,CASSLGLTINRDRGQETQYF
TRBJ2-3,TRBV6-4,TRBD2,.,TGTGCCAGCAGTGACTTGCCGGGAGGAGGAGATACGCAGTATTTT,CASSDLPGGGDTQYF
TRBJ2-1,TRBV5-4,.,once,TGTGCCAGCACCGCGGGATATGATCGCAAGCAGTTCTTC,CASTAGYDRKQFF
TRBJ2-2,TRBV19,.,.,TGTGCCAGCCGGCCGGGAGTAAACACCGGGGAGCTGTTTTTT,CASRPGVNTGELFF
TRBJ2-7,TRBV10-3,.,.,TGTGCCATCAGCGAGGGGTACGGATCCTACGAGCAGTACTTC,CAISEGYGSYEQYF
TRBJ2-7,TRBV27,TRBD1,.,TGTGCCAGCAGTTCAAACAGGGGGCGCTTCTACGAGCAGTACTTC,CASSSNRGRFYEQYF
TRBJ1-3,TRBV27,.,once,TGTGCCAGCAGTTTGGAGAACAGGGTCCGCTCTGGAAACACCATATATTTT,CASSLENRVRSGNTIYF
TRBJ2-1,TRBV7-3,TRBD2,.,TGTGCCAGCAGGTATACTAGCGGGAGGGCCGATGAGCAGTTCTTC,CASRYTSGRADEQFF
TRBJ1-1,TRBV7-6,.,.,TGTGCCAGCAGCTCGAACACGAACACTGAAGCTTTCTTT,CASSSNTNTEAFF
TRBJ2-7,TRBV5-1,.,few,TGCGCCAGCATGGCCGGGACCCAACCCGTCACAGCGTACTTC,CASMAGTQPVTAYF
TRBJ1-5,TRBV6-5,.,.,TGTGCCAGCAGCACAGGGAACAATCAGCCCCAGCATTTT,CASSTGNNQPQHF
TRBJ2-3,TRBV6-1,TRBD2,.,TGTGCCAGCAGCCGGACTAGCGGGAGCACAGATACGCAGTATTTT,CASSRTSGSTDTQYF
TRBJ2-1,TRBV7-9,.,.,TGTGCCACCCCAGGTGCGGGACCTTACAATGAGCAGTTCTTC,CATPGAGPYNEQFF
TRBJ2-7,TRBV6-1,.,.,TGTGCCAGCAGTCCGCGAAAGGACGGAGCCTACGAGCAGTACTTC,CASSPRKDGAYEQYF
TRBJ2-7,TRBV5-3,.,.,TGTGCCAGAAGCTTGGAGTGGTCCTACGAGCAGTACTTC,CARSLEWSYEQYF
TRBJ2-5,TRBV7-7,.,.,TGTGCTAGCGGCGAGCAGGGGGTTCAAGAGACCCAGTACTTC,CASGEQGVQETQYF
TRBJ2-7,TRBV6-6,TRBD2,few,TGTGCCAGCAGTTTACTAGCGGGCGAGCAGTACTTC,CASSLLAGEQYF
TRBJ2-7,TRBV5-8,.,once,TGTGCCAGCAGCCCCGGCGGCGCGGGGTTCTACGAGCAGTACTTC,CASSPGGAGFYEQYF
TRBJ2-7,TRBV27,.,few,TGTGCCAGCAGTTACGGACAGAGCTCCTACGAGCAGTACTTC,CASSYGQSSYEQYF
TRBJ1-2,TRBV4-2,.,few,TGTGCCAGCAGCCAGCCGGAGAGCCGTAACTATGGCTACACCTTC,CASSQPESRNYGYTF
TRBJ1-4,TRBV19,.,.,TGTGCCAGTAGTACTCATACCGGGCCTAATGAAAAACTGTTTTTT,CASSTHTGPNEKLFF
TRBJ1-3,TRBV7-6,.,.,TGTGCCAGCAGTCCCCCAGTTGGCTCTGGAAACACCATATATTTT,CASSPPVGSGNTIYF
TRBJ1-6,TRBV28,.,.,TGTGCCAGCACCACTCGTGGGGGGCAGGATTCACCCCTCCACTTT,CASTTRGGQDSPLHF
TRBJ1-1,TRBV21-1,.,few,TGTGCCAGCAGCAAAGTCTGGGACAGGGACAACACTGAAGCTTTCTTT,CASSKVWDRDNTEAFF
TRBJ2-7,TRBV21-1,.,.,TGTGCCAGCAGCAAGACTAGCTCCGAGCAGTACTTC,CASSKTSSEQYF
TRBJ1-5,TRBV19,.,medium-sized,TGTGCCAGTAGTATCCAAAAGGTAGGCAATCAGCCCCAGCATTTT,CASSIQKVGNQPQHF
TRBJ2-7,TRBV2,.,.,TGTGCCAGCTACACTACGGACTACGAGCAGTACTTC,CASYTTDYEQYF
TRBJ2-7,TRBV7-9,TRBD1,.,TGTGCCAGCAGCTTAGACGACAGGGCCCACGAGCAGTACTTC,CASSLDDRAHEQYF
TRBJ1-6,TRBV5-4,TRBD1,.,TGTGCCAGCAGCTTGGCCAGGTCCAGGGGGCGCGATTCACCCCTCCACTTT,CASSLARSRGRDSPLHF
TRBJ2-3,TRBV7-9,TRBD1,.,TGTGCCAGCAGCTTAGCGAGCCTAGGGGGCGATACGCAGTATTTT,CASSLASLGGDTQYF
TRBJ1-5,TRBV2,.,.,TGTGCCAGCAGTGAAGCGTGGGGGGTGGGACAGCCCCAGCATTTT,CASSEAWGVGQPQHF
TRBJ1-2,TRBV2,.,.,TGTGCCAGCAGGAGCAGGGAGGGCTCTACTAACTATGGCTACACCTTC,CASRSREGSTNYGYTF
TRBJ2-2,TRBV5-1,.,.,TGCGCCAGCAGCACGGACAGCAAGACCGGGGAGCTGTTTTTT,CASSTDSKTGELFF
TRBJ2-7,TRBV25-1,.,.,TGTGCCAGCAGTGGTAACTCCTACGAGCAGTACTTC,CASSGNSYEQYF